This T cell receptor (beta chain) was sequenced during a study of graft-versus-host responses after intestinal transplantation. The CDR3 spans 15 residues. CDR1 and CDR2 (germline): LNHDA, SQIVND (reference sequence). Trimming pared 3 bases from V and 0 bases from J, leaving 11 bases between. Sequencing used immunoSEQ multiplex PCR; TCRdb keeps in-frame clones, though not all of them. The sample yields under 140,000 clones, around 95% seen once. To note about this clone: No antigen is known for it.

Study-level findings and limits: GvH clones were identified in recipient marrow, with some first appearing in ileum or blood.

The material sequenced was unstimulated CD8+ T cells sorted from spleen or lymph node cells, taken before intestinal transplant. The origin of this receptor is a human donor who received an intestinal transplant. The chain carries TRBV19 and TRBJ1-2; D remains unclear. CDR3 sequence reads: CASSIKLPANYGYTF. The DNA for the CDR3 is TGTGCCAGTAGTATTAAACTTCCCGCTAACTATGGCTACACCTTC.